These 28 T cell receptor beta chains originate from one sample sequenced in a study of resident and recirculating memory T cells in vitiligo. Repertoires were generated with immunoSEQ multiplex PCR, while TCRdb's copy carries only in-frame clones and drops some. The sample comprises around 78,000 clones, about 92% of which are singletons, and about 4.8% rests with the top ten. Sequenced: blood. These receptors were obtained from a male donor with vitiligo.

The CDR3 nucleotides are TGTGCCAGCAGCTGGACAGGGAGTGGCGCTTTCTTT. It is translated as CASSWTGSGAFF. This chain connects TRBV7-8 to TRBJ1-1, with 8 bases that match TRBD1. J gave up 11 bases and V 4 bases, and 6 bases lay outside the gene matches. The CDR3 is 12 residues long. The germline V gene encodes CDR1 SGHVS and CDR2 FQNEAQ.

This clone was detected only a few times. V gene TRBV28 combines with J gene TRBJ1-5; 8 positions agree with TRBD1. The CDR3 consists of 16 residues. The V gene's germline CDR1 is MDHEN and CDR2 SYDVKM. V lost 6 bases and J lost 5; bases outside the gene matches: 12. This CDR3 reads CASRGQGTVLDQPQHF. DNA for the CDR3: TGTGCCAGCAGAGGACAGGGAACCGTACTAGATCAGCCCCAGCATTTT.

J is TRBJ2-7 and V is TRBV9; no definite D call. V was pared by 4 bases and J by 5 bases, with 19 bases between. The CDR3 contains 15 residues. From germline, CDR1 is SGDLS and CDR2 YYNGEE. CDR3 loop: CASSPMAEVRNEQYF. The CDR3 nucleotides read TGTGCCAGCAGCCCGATGGCTGAGGTAAGGAACGAGCAGTACTTC.

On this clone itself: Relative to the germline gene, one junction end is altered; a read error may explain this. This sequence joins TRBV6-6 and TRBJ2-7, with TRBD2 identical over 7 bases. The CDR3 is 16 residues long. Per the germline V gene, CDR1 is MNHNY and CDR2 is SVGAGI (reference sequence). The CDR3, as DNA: TGTGCCAGCAGTGACTCCGGCGGGGGAGGGTCCTACGAGCAGTACTTC. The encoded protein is CASSDSGGGGSYEQYF.

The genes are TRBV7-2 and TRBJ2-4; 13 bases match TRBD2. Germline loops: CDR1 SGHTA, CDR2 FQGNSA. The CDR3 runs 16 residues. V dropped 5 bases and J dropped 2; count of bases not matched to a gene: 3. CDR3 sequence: CASSRTSGRSKNIQYF. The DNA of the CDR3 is TGTGCCAGCAGCCGGACTAGCGGGAGATCCAAAAACATTCAGTACTTC.

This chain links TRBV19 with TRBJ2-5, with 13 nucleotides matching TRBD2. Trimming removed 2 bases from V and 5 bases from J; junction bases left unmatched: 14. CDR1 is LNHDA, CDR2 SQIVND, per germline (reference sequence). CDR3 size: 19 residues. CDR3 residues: CASSIRRLAGGLGGETQYF. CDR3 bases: TGTGCCAGTAGTATACGAAGACTAGCGGGAGGATTAGGGGGGGAGACCCAGTACTTC.

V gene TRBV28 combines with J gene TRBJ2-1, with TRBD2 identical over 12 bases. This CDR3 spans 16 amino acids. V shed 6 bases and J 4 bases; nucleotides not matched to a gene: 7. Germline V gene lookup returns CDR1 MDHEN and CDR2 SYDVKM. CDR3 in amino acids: CASSVTSGSKYNEQFF. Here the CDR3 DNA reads TGTGCCAGCAGCGTGACTAGCGGGAGTAAGTACAATGAGCAGTTCTTC. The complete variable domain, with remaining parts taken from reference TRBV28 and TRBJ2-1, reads DVKVTQSSRYLVKRTGEKVFLECVQDMDHENMFWYRQDPGLGLRLIYFSYDVKMKEKGDIPEGYSVSREKKERFSLILESASTNQTSMYLCASSVTSGSKYNEQFFGPGTRLTVL.

CDR3 amino acids: CASSFGGLGGEQYF. The CDR3 DNA is TGTGCCAGCAGCTTCGGGGGGTTGGGAGGCGAGCAGTACTTC. The chain employs TRBV5-6 and TRBJ2-7; 7 bases agree with TRBD2. The germline V gene has CDR1 SGHDT and CDR2 YYEEEE. Losses at the gene ends were 2 bases for V and 6 bases for J; bases not matched to a gene: 8. There are 14 residues in the CDR3.

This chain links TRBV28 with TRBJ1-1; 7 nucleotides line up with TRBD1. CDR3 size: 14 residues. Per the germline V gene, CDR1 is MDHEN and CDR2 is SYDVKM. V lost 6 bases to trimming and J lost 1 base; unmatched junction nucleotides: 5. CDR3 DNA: TGTGCCAGCAGCATCGGACAGGCGAACACTGAAGCTTTCTTT. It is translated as CASSIGQANTEAFF.

The CDR3 loop reads CASSLDGTSYEQYF. Written as DNA, the CDR3 is TGTGCCAGCAGCCTCGACGGGACTTCCTACGAGCAGTACTTC. The chain joins TRBV28 to TRBJ2-7; D might be TRBD2 (6 bases). The germline V and J ends were trimmed by 6 bases and 1 base, with 13 bases remaining between them. The CDR3 totals 14 residues. CDR1 is MDHEN and CDR2 is SYDVKM in the germline V gene.

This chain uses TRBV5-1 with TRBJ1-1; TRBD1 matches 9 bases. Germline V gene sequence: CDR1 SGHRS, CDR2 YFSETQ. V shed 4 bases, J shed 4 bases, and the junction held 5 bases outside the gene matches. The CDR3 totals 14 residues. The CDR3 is CASSVQGASTEAFF. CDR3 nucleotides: TGCGCCAGCAGCGTACAGGGGGCAAGCACTGAAGCTTTCTTT.

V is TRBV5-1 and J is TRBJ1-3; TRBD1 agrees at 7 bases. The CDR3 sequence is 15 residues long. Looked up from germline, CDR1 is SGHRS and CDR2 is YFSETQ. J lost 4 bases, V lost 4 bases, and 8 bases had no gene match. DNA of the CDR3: TGCGCCAGCAGCACTGGACAGGTTCAAGGAAACACCATATATTTT. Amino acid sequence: CASSTGQVQGNTIYF.

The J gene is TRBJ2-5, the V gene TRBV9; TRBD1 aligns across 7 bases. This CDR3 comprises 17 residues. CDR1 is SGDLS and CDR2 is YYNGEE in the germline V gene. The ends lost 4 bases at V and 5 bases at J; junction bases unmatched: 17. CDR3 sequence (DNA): TGTGCCAGCAGCTTAAGGACAGGTTTTTCCTCTCCCGAGACCCAGTACTTC. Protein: CASSLRTGFSSPETQYF. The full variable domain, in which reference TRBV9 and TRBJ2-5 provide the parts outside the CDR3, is DSGVTQTPKHLITATGQRVTLRCSPRSGDLSVYWYQQSLDQGLQFLIQYYNGEERAKGNILERFSAQQFPDLHSELNLSSLELGDSALYFCASSLRTGFSSPETQYFGPGTRLLVL.

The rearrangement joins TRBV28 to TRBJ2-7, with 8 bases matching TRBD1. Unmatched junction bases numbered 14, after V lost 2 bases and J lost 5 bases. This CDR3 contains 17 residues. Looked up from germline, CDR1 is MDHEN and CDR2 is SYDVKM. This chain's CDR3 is CASSLLLGQGAWHEQYF. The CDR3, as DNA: TGTGCCAGCAGTTTACTCCTTGGACAGGGTGCATGGCACGAGCAGTACTTC.

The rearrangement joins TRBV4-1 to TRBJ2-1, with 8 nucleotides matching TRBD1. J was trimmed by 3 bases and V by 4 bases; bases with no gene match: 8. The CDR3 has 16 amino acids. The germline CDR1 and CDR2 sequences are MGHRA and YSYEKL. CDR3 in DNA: TGCGCCAGCAGCCCAGGAAGACAGGGGTACTACAATGAGCAGTTCTTC. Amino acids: CASSPGRQGYYNEQFF.

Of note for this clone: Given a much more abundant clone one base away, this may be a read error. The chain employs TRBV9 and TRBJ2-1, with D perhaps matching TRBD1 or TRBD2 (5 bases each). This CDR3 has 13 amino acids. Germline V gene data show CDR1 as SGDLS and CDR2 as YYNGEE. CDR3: CVSSVGERSEQFF. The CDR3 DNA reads TGTGTCAGCAGCGTAGGGGAGAGAAGTGAGCAGTTCTTC. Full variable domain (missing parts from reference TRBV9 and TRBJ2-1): DSGVTQTPKHLITATGQRVTLRCSPRSGDLSVYWYQQSLDQGLQFLIQYYNGEERAKGNILERFSAQQFPDLHSELNLSSLELGDSALYFCVSSVGERSEQFFGPGTRLTVL.

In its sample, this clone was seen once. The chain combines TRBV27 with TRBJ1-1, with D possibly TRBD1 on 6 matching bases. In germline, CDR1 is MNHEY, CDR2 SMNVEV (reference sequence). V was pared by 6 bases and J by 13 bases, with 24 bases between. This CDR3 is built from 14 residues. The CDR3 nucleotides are TGTGCCAGCAGCCGGCCGGGACAAGGGGGTCGAATTTTCTTT. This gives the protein CASSRPGQGGRIFF.

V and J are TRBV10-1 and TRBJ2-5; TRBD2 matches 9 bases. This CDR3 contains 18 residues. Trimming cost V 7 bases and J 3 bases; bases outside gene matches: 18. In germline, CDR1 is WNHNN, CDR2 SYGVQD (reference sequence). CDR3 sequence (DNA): TGCGCCAGCAAGGTCGTAGGGAGCCGTAGCGGGAGTAAAGAGACCCAGTACTTC. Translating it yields CASKVVGSRSGSKETQYF.

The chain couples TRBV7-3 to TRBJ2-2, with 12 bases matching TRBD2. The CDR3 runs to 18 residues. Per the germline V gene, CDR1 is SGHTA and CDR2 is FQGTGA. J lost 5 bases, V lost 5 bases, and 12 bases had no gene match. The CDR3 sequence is CASSPGFGLAGNTGELFF. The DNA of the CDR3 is TGTGCCAGCAGCCCGGGCTTCGGACTAGCGGGAAATACCGGGGAGCTGTTTTTT. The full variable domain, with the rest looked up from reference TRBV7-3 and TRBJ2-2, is GAGVSQTPSNKVTEKGKYVELRCDPISGHTALYWYRQSLGQGPEFLIYFQGTGAADDSGLPNDRFFAVRPEGSVSTLKIQRTERGDSAVYLCASSPGFGLAGNTGELFFGEGSRLTVL.

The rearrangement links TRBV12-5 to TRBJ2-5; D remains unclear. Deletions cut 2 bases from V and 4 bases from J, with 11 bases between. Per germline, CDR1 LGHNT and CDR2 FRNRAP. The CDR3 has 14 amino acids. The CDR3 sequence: CASGLTARRETQYF. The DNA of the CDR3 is TGTGCTAGTGGTTTGACGGCAAGGAGAGAGACCCAGTACTTC.

CDR3 nucleotides: TGTGCCAGCGGGGAGAGAGGCACAGATACGCAGTATTTT. It encodes CASGERGTDTQYF. The chain recombines TRBV7-9 with TRBJ2-3; perhaps TRBD2 as D (5 bases). Germline V CDR1 and CDR2: SEHNR, FQNEAQ (reference sequence). V lost 8 bases to trimming and J lost 1 base, with 10 bases between them. CDR3 size: 13 residues.

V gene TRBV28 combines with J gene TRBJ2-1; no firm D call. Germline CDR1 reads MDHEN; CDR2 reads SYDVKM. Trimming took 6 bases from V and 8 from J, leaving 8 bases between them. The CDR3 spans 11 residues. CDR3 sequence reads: CASSLTYEQFF. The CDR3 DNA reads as TGTGCCAGCAGCCTGACATATGAGCAGTTCTTC.

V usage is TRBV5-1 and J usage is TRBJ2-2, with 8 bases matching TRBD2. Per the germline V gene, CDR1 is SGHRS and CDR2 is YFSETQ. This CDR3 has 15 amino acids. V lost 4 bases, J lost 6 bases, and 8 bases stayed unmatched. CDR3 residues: CASSQVTSEAGELFF. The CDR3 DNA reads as TGCGCCAGCAGCCAGGTGACTAGCGAGGCCGGGGAGCTGTTTTTT. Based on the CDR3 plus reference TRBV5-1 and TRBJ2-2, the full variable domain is KAGVTQTPRYLIKTRGQQVTLSCSPISGHRSVSWYQQTPGQGLQFLFEYFSETQRNKGNFPGRFSGRQFSNSRSEMNVSTLELGDSALYLCASSQVTSEAGELFFGEGSRLTVL.

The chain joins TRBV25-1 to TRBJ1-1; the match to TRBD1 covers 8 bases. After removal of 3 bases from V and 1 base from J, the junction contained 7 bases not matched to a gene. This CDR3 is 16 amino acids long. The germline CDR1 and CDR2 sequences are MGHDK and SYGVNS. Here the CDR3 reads CASSEAGGRRNTEAFF. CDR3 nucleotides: TGTGCCAGCAGTGAGGCAGGGGGCCGCAGGAACACTGAAGCTTTCTTT.

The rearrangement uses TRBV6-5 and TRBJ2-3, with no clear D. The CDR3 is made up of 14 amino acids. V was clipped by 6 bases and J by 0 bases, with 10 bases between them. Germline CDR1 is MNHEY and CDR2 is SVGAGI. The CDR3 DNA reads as TGTGCCAGCAGCCCCCGGAGCAGCACAGATACGCAGTATTTT. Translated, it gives CASSPRSSTDTQYF.

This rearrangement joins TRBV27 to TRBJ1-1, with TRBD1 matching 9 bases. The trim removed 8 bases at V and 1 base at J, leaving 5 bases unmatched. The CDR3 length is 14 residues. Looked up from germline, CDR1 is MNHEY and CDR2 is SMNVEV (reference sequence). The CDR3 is CASYWTGANTEAFF. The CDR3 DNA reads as TGTGCCAGCTACTGGACAGGGGCGAACACTGAAGCTTTCTTT.

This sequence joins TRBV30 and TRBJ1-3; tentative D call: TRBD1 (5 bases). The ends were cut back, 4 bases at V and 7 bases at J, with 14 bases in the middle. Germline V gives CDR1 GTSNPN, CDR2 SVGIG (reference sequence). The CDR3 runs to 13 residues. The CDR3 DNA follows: TGTGCCTGGACCCGGAAGGGGAGGAACACCATATATTTT. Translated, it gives CAWTRKGRNTIYF.

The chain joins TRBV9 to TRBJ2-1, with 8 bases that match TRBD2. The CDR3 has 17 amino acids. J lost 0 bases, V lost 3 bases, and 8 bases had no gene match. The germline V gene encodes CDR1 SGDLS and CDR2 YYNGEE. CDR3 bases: TGTGCCAGCAGCGCGGAGGGGACTAGTCTCTCCTACAATGAGCAGTTCTTC. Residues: CASSAEGTSLSYNEQFF.